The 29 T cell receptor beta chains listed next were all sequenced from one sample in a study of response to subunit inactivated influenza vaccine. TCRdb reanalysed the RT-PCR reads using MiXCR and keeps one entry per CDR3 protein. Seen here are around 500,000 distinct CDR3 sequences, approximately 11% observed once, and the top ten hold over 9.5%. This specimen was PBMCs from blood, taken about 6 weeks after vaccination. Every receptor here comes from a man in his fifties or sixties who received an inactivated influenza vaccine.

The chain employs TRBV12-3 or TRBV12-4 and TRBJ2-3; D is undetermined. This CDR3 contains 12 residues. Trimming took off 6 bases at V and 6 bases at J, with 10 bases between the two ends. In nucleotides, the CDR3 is TGTGCCAGCAGACCAGAATCCGATACGCAGTATTTT. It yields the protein CASRPESDTQYF.

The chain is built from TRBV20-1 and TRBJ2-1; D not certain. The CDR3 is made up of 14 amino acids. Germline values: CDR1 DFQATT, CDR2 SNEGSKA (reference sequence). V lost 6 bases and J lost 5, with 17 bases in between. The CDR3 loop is CSAPEVNLNNEQFF. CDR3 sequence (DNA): TGCAGTGCCCCCGAGGTAAATTTAAACAATGAGCAGTTCTTC.

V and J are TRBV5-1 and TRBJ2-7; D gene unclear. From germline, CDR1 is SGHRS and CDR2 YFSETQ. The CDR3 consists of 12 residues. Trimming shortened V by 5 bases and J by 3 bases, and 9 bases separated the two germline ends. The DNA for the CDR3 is TGCGCCAGCAGTGTGGACGACTACGAGCAGTACTTC. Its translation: CASSVDDYEQYF.

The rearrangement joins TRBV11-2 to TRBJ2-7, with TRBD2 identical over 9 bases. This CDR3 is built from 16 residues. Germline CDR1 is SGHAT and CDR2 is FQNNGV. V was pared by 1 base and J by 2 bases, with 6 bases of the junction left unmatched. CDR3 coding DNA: TGTGCCAGCAGCTTAGGTCCGGGACTAGCAACCTACGAGCAGTACTTC. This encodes CASSLGPGLATYEQYF.

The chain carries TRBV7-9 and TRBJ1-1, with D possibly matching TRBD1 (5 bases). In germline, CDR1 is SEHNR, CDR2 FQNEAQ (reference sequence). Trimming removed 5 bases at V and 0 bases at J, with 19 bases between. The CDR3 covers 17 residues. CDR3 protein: CASSLRAGGWMNTEAFF. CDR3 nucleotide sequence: TGTGCCAGCAGCCTTAGGGCGGGGGGGTGGATGAACACTGAAGCTTTCTTT.

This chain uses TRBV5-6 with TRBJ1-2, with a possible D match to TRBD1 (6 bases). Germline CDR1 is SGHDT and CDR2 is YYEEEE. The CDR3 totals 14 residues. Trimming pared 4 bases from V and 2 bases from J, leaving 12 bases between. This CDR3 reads CASSRGQRNYGYTF. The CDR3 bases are TGTGCCAGCAGCCGTGGACAGAGAAACTATGGCTACACCTTC.

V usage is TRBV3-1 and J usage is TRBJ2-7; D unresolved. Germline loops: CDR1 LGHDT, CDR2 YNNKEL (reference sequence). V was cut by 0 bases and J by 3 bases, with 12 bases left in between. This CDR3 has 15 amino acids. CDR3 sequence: CASSQELRSVYEQYF. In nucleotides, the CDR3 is TGTGCCAGCAGCCAAGAGCTTCGTTCCGTCTACGAGCAGTACTTC.

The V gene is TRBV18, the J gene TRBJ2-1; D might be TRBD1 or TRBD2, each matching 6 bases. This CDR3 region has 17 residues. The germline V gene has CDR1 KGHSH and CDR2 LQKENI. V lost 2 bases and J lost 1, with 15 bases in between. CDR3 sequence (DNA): TGTGCCAGCTCACCAAGGACGGGGGCTAGGTCCTACAATGAGCAGTTCTTC. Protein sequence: CASSPRTGARSYNEQFF.

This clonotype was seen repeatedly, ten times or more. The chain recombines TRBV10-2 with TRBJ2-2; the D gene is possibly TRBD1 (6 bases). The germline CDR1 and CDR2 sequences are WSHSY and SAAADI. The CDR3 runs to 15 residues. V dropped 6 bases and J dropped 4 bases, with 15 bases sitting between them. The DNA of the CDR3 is TGCGCCAGCAGGGCGACAGGTTCTATCACCGGGGAGCTGTTTTTT. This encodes CASRATGSITGELFF.

For the CDR3, the DNA is TGTGCCAGCAGTTGGACAGGGGGACTAGTCTACAATGAGCAGTTCTTC. This encodes CASSWTGGLVYNEQFF. The chain carries TRBV6-5 and TRBJ2-1; 10 positions agree with TRBD1. V trimming: 4 bases; J trimming: 3 bases; junction bases outside the gene matches: 6. This CDR3 has 16 amino acids. Looked up from germline, CDR1 is MNHEY and CDR2 is SVGAGI.

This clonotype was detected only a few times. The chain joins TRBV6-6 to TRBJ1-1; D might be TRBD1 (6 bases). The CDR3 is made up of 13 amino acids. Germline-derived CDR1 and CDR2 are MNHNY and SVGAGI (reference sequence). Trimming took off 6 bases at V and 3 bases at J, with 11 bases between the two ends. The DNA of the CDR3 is TGTGCCAGCAGCAGGGGCTCGTACACTGAAGCTTTCTTT. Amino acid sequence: CASSRGSYTEAFF.

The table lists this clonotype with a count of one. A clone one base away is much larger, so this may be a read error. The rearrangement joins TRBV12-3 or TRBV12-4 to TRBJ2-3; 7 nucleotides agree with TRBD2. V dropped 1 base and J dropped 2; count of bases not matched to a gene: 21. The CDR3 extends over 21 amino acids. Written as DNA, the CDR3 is TGTGCCAGCAGTTTAGAGCCGGGACCAGCGATTGGGAGGGCCCTCACAGATACGCAGTATTTT. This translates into CASSLEPGPAIGRALTDTQYF.

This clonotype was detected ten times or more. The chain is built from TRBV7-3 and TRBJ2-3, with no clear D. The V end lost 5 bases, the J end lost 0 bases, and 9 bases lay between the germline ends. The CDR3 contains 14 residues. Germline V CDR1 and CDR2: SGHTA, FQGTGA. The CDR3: CASSASVSTDTQYF. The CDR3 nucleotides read TGTGCCAGCAGCGCTTCGGTGAGCACAGATACGCAGTATTTT.

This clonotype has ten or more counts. CDR3 coding DNA: TGTGCCAGCAGCGTAGGGGGTAGCGGGCGAACGCAGTATTTT. Translating gives CASSVGGSGRTQYF. The chain recombines TRBV7-2 with TRBJ2-3, with a weak D call TRBD2 (7 bases). Trimming left V 5 bases short and J 9 bases short, with 18 bases between. Germline V gene lookup returns CDR1 SGHTA and CDR2 FQGNSA. The CDR3 has 14 residues. The complete variable domain, with remaining parts taken from reference TRBV7-2 and TRBJ2-3, reads GAGVSQSPSNKVTEKGKDVELRCDPISGHTALYWYRQSLGQGLEFLIYFQGNSAPDKSGLPSDRFSAERTGGSVSTLTIQRTQQEDSAVYLCASSVGGSGRTQYFGPGTRLTVL.

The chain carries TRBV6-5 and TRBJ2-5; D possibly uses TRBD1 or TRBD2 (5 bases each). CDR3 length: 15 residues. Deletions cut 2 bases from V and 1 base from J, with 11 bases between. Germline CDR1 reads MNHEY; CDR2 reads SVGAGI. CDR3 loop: CASSYEGSVQETQYF. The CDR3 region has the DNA TGTGCCAGCAGTTACGAGGGGAGTGTCCAAGAGACCCAGTACTTC.

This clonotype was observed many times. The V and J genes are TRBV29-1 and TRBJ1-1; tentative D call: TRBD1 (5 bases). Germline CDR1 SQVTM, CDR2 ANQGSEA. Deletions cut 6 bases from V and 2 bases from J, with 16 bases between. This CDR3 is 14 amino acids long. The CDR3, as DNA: TGCAGCGTGGGGGTCTTGTTGTTAAACACTGAAGCTTTCTTT. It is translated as CSVGVLLLNTEAFF.

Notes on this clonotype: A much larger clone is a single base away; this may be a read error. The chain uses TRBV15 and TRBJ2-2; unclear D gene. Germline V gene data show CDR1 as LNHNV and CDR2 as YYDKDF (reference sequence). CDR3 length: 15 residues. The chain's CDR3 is CATCRDRGETGELFF. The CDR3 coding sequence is TGTGCCACCTGCAGAGATCGTGGGGAAACCGGGGAGCTGTTTTTT. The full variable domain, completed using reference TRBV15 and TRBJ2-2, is DAMVIQNPRYQVTQFGKPVTLSCSQTLNHNVMYWYQQKSSQAPKLLFHYYDKDFNNEADTPDNFQSRRPNTSFCFLDIRSPGLGDTAMYLCATCRDRGETGELFFGEGSRLTVL.

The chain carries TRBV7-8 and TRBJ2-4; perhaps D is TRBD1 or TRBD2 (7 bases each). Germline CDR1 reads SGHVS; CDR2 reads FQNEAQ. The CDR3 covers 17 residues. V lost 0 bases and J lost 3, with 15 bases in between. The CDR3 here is CASSLAAGDRVKNIQYF. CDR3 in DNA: TGTGCCAGCAGCTTAGCGGCGGGAGACAGGGTCAAAAACATTCAGTACTTC. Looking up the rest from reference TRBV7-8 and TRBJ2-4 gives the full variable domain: GAGVSQSPRYKVAKRGQDVALRCDPISGHVSLFWYQQALGQGPEFLTYFQNEAQLDKSGLPSDRFFAERPEGSVSTLKIQRTQQEDSAVYLCASSLAAGDRVKNIQYFGAGTRLSVL.

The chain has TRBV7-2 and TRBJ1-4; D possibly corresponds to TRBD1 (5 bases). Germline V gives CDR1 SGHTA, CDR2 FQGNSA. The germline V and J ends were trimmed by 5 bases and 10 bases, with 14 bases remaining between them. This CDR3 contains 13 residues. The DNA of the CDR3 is TGTGCCAGCAGCCCGACGGGGGAGGGAAAACTGTTTTTT. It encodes CASSPTGEGKLFF.

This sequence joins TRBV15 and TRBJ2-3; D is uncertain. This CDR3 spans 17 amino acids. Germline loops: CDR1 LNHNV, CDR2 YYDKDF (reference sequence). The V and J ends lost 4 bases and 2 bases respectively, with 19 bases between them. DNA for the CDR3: TGTGCCACCAGCATTACACTGCTGGTAAGGCTCACAGATACGCAGTATTTT. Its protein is CATSITLLVRLTDTQYF.

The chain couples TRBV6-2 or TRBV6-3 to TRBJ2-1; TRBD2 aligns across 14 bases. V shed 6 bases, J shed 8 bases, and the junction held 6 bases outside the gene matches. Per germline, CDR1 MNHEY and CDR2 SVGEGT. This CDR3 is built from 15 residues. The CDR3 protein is CASREGTSGSYEQFF. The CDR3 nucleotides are TGTGCCAGCAGGGAGGGGACTAGCGGGAGTTATGAGCAGTTCTTC.

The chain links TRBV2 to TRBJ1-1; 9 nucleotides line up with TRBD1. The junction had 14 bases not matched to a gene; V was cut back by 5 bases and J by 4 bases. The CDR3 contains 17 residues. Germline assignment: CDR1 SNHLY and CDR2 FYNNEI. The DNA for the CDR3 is TGTGCCAGCAGTACCTTTATTGGGGGACAGGGCGGCACTGAAGCTTTCTTT. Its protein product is CASSTFIGGQGGTEAFF.

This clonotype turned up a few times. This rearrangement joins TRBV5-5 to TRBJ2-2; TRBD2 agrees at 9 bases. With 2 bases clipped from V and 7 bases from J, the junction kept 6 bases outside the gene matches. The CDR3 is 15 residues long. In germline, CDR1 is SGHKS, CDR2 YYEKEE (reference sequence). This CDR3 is CASSFWREGNGELFF. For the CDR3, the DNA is TGTGCCAGCAGCTTCTGGCGGGAGGGAAACGGGGAGCTGTTTTTT.

The DNA for the CDR3 is TGCGCCAGCAAGGACAGAGCAAGGGGCCCAGATACGCAGTATTTT. Amino acid sequence: CASKDRARGPDTQYF. This chain joins TRBV10-2 and TRBJ2-3; weak D call: TRBD1 (6 bases). Trimming removed 7 bases from V and 4 bases from J, with 18 bases in between. CDR1 is WSHSY and CDR2 is SAAADI in the germline V gene. The CDR3 has 15 amino acids.

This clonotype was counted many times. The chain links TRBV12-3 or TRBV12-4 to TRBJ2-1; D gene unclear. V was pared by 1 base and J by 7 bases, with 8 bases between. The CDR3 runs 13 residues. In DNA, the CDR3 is TGTGCCAGCAGTTTAGGAGCGTGGAATGAGCAGTTCTTC. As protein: CASSLGAWNEQFF.

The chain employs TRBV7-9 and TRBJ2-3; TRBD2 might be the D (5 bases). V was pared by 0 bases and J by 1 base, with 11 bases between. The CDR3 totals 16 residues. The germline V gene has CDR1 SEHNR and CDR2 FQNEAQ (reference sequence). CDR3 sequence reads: CASSLAEAAGTDTQYF. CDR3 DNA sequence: TGTGCCAGCAGCTTAGCGGAGGCGGCCGGCACAGATACGCAGTATTTT.

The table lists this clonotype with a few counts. CDR3 loop: CASSSGTGAQETQYF. In DNA form, the CDR3 reads TGTGCCAGCAGTTCTGGGACAGGGGCCCAAGAGACCCAGTACTTC. The V and J genes are TRBV12-3 or TRBV12-4 and TRBJ2-5; 10 bases line up with TRBD1. The trim removed 4 bases at V and 1 base at J, leaving 3 bases unmatched. This CDR3 contains 15 residues.

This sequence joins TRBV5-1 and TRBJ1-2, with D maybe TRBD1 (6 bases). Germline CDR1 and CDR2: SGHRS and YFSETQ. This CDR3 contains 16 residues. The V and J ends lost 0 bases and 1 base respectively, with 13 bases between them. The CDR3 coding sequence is TGCGCCAGCAGCTTGGGCTCCGGGACAAATAACTATGGCTACACCTTC. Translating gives CASSLGSGTNNYGYTF. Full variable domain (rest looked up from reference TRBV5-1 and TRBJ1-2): KAGVTQTPRYLIKTRGQQVTLSCSPISGHRSVSWYQQTPGQGLQFLFEYFSETQRNKGNFPGRFSGRQFSNSRSEMNVSTLELGDSALYLCASSLGSGTNNYGYTFGSGTRLTVV.

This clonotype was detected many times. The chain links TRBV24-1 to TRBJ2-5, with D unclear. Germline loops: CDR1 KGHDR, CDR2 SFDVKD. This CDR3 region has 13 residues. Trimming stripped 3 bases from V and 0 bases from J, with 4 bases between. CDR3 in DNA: TGTGCCACCAGTGATGTAAACCAAGAGACCCAGTACTTC. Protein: CATSDVNQETQYF.